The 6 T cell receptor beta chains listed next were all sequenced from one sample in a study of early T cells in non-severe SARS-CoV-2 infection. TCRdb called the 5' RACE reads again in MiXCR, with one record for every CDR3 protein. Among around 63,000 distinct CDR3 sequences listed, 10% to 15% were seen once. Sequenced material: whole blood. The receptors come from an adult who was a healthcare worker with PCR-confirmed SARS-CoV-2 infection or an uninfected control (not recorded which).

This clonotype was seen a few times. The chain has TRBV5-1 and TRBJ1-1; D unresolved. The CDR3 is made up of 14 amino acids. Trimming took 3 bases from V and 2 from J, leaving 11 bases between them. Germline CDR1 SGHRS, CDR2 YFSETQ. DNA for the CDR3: TGCGCCAGCAGCTCCACAGCTCGAAACACTGAAGCTTTCTTT. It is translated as CASSSTARNTEAFF.

CDR3: CASRPDRVGGTDTQYF. CDR3 bases: TGTGCCAGCAGGCCTGACAGGGTCGGGGGCACAGATACGCAGTATTTT. This chain connects TRBV6-6 to TRBJ2-3; 7 bases line up with TRBD1. V lost 6 bases and J lost 1; bases outside the gene matches: 10. The CDR3 spans 16 residues. Germline CDR1 MNHNY, CDR2 SVGAGI (reference sequence).

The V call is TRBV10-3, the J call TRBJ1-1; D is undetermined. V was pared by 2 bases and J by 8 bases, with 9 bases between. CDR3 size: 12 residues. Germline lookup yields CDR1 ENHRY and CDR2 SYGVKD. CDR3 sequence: CAISEEFMEAFF. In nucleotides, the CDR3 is TGTGCCATCAGTGAGGAATTCATGGAAGCTTTCTTT.

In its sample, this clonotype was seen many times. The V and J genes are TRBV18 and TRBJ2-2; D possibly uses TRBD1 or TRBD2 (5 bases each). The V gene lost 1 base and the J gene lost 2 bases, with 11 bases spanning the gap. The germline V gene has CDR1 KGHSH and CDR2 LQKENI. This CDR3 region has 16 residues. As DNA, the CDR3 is TGTGCCAGCTCACCACGGCCGGGACGAAACACCGGGGAGCTGTTTTTT. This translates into CASSPRPGRNTGELFF.

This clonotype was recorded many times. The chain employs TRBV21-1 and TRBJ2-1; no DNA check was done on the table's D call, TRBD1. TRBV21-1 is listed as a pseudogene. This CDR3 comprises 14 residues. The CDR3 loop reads CALSIGGAYNEQFF. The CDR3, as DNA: TGTGCCTTAAGTATAGGGGGAGCCTACAATGAGCAGTTCTTC.

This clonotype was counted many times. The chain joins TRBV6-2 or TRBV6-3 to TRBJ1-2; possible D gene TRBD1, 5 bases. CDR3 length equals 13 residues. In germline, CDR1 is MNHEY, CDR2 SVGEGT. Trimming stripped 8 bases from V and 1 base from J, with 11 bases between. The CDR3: CASWGGRNYGYTF. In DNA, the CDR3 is TGTGCCAGCTGGGGCGGACGTAACTATGGCTACACCTTC.